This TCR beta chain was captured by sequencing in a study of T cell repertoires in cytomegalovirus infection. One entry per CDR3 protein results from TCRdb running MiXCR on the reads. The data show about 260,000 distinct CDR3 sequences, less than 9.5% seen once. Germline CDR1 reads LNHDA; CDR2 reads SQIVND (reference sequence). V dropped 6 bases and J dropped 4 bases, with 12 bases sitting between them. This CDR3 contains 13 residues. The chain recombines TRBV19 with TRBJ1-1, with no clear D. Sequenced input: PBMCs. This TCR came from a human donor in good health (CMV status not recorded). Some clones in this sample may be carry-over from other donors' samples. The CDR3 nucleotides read TGTGCCAGTAGGACGAGTTGGGGCACTGAAGCTTTCTTT. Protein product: CASRTSWGTEAFF.